A selection of T cell receptor beta chains follows, all from one sample in a study of graft-versus-host responses after intestinal transplantation. The data were produced by immunoSEQ multiplex PCR, yet TCRdb's version contains in-frame clones alone and is incomplete. This table holds about 25,000 clones, less than 95% found once. The specimen was PBMCs, collected 156 days after intestinal transplant. The receptors come from a human patient who received an intestinal transplant, so some T cells may come from the graft donor. Both conserved end residues are part of each CDR3. Fields, in order: J gene, D gene, clone size, V gene, CDR3 protein, CDR3 DNA. D genes are given only for firm matches. Rows give clone size only sometimes, using once, few, many, or a class for an expanded clone.

TRBJ2-1	TRBD2	NA	TRBV7-9	CASSLAGIYNEQFF	TGTGCCAGCTCTCTAGCGGGGATATACAATGAGCAGTTCTTC
TRBJ2-7	NA	NA	TRBV5-1	CASSSEVSGVQYF	TGCGCCAGCAGCTCGGAGGTATCGGGAGTGCAGTACTTC
TRBJ1-1	NA	once	TRBV4-1	CASSQSGQLNTEAFF	TGCGCCAGCAGCCAATCGGGCCAATTGAACACTGAAGCTTTCTTT
TRBJ2-2	NA	NA	TRBV7-3	CASSAVVSDTGELFF	TGTGCCAGCAGCGCTGTCGTAAGCGACACCGGGGAGCTGTTTTTT
TRBJ2-7	TRBD1	NA	TRBV27	CASSPTGGFYEQYF	TGTGCCAGCAGTCCGACAGGGGGATTCTACGAGCAGTACTTC
TRBJ2-3	NA	once	TRBV2	CASSEEGRTFLTDTQYF	TGTGCCAGCAGTGAAGAGGGCAGGACCTTTCTCACAGATACGCAGTATTTT
TRBJ2-7	NA	NA	TRBV12-5	CASGPGLYYEQYF	TGTGCTAGTGGTCCCGGACTGTACTACGAGCAGTACTTC
TRBJ2-1	NA	NA	TRBV19	CASSIRGPSYNEQFF	TGTGCCAGTAGTATACGAGGGCCCAGTTACAATGAGCAGTTCTTC
TRBJ2-1	TRBD2	NA	TRBV30	CAWSGGGVSYNEQFF	TGTGCCTGGAGTGGCGGGGGAGTGTCCTACAATGAGCAGTTCTTC
TRBJ2-2	NA	NA	TRBV19	CASSIDSANTGELFF	TGTGCCAGTAGTATTGACAGCGCGAACACCGGGGAGCTGTTTTTT
TRBJ2-3	NA	NA	TRBV27	CASSLRADTQYF	TGTGCCAGCAGTTTAAGGGCAGATACGCAGTATTTT
TRBJ1-5	NA	NA	TRBV7-9	CASSSAEYGRENQPQHF	TGTGCCAGCAGCTCCGCGGAGTATGGACGGGAGAATCAGCCCCAGCATTTT
TRBJ1-2	TRBD1	NA	TRBV10-2	CASRRDSYGYTF	TGCGCCAGCAGACGGGACAGCTATGGCTACACCTTC